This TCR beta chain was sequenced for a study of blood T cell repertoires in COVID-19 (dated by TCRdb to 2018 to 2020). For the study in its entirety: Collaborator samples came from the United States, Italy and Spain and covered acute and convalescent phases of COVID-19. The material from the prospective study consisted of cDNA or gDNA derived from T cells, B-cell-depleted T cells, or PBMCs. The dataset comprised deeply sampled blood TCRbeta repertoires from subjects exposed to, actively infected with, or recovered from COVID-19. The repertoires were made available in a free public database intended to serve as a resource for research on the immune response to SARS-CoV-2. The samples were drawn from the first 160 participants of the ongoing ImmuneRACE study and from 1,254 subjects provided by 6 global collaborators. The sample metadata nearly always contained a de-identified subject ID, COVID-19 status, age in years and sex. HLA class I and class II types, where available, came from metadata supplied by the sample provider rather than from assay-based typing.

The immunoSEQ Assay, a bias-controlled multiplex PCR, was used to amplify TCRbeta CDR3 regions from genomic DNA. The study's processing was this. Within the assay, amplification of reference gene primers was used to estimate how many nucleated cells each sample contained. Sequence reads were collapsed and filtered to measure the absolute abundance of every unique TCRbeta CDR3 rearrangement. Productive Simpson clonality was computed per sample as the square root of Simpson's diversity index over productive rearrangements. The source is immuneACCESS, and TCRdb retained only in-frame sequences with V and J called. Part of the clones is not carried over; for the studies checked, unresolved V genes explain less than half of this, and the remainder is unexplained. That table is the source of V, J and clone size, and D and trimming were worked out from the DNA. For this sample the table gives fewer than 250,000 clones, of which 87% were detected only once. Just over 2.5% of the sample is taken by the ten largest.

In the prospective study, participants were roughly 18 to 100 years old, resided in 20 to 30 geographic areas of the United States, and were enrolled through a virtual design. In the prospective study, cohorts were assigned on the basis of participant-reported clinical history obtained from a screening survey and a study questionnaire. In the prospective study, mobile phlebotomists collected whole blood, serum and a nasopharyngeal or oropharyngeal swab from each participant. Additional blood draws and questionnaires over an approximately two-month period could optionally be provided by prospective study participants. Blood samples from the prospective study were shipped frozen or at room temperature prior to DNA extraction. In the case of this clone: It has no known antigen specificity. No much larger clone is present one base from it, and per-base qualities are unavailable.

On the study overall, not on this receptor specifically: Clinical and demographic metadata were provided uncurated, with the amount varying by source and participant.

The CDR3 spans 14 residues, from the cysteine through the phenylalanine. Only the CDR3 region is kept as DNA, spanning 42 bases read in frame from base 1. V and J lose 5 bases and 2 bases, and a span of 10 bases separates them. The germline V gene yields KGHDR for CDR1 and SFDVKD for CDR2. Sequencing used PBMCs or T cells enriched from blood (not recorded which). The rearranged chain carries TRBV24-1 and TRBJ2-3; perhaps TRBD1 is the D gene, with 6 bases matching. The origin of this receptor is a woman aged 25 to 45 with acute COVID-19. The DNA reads TGTGCCACCAGTGGAAGGGACACCACAGATACGCAGTATTTT. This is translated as CATSGRDTTDTQYF.